The 18 T cell receptor beta chains listed next were all sequenced from one sample in a study of monozygotic twins with inflammatory bowel disease. TCRdb reprocessed the 5' RACE reads, with one entry per CDR3 protein and no DNA. Its clone listing holds 350,000 to 400,000 distinct CDR3 sequences. Specimen: blood. These receptors all come from a human donor with ulcerative colitis or Crohn's disease, or a healthy co-twin of an affected twin (not recorded which).

The chain couples TRBV20-1 to TRBJ2-7; TCRdb outputs TRBD1, but without DNA this stays unchecked. The CDR3 is made up of 12 amino acids. Germline V CDR1 and CDR2: DFQATT, SNEGSKA (reference sequence). This CDR3 reads CSADKAGDEQYF.

V usage is TRBV18 and J usage is TRBJ1-2; lacking DNA, the TRBD1 call made by TCRdb goes unchecked. The CDR3 consists of 16 residues. CDR1 is KGHSH and CDR2 is LQKENI in the germline V gene. CDR3 amino acids: CASSPQENRETGGYTF.

The rearrangement uses TRBV20-1 and TRBJ2-7; TCRdb lists TRBD1, though no DNA is available to test this call. The CDR3 loop spans 15 amino acids. Germline V gene data show CDR1 as DFQATT and CDR2 as SNEGSKA (reference sequence). CDR3 loop: CSARGGDRYPYEQYF.

This chain connects TRBV29-1 to TRBJ1-3. The CDR3 totals 14 residues. Germline assignment: CDR1 SQVTM and CDR2 ANQGSEA. This CDR3 reads CSVVTQTSGNTIYF.

The rearrangement links TRBV11-3 to TRBJ2-2. Germline lookup yields CDR1 SGHNT and CDR2 YENEEA. This CDR3 is 15 amino acids long. This CDR3 reads CASSLDTVNTGELFF.

V usage is TRBV5-1 and J usage is TRBJ2-7; the TCRdb D gene call, TRBD2, has no DNA to confirm it. The CDR3 spans 16 residues. Germline assignment: CDR1 SGHRS and CDR2 YFSETQ. CDR3 loop: CASSLAGGTATYEQYF.

The chain employs TRBV4-2 and TRBJ2-7; the D call of TRBD1 rests on TCRdb alone, since no DNA is present to check it. CDR1 is LGHNA and CDR2 is YNFKEQ in the germline V gene. CDR3 length: 15 amino acids. The chain's CDR3 is CASSQDPGAFYEQYF.

The V gene is TRBV9, the J gene TRBJ2-2; TCRdb's assignment of TRBD1 cannot be checked, as there is no DNA. Germline V lookup: CDR1 SGDLS, CDR2 YYNGEE. The CDR3 sequence is 14 residues long. CDR3 in amino acids: CASSVVGVTGELFF.

The genes are TRBV5-1 and TRBJ2-5; TCRdb gives TRBD1 as the D gene, but with no DNA this cannot be confirmed. This CDR3 has 16 residues. Germline V lookup: CDR1 SGHRS, CDR2 YFSETQ. The CDR3 is CASSLSTGAMQETQYF.

The genes are TRBV6-5 and TRBJ2-3; with no DNA, the TCRdb D assignment of TRBD1 cannot be verified. The CDR3 extends over 16 amino acids. From germline, CDR1 is MNHEY and CDR2 SVGAGI. The CDR3 reads CASSYSSYMRGDTQYF.

The chain employs TRBV7-8 and TRBJ1-5. The CDR3 contains 15 residues. The germline CDR1 and CDR2 sequences are SGHVS and FQNEAQ. The CDR3 sequence: CASSLEQISNQPQHF.

The V call is TRBV5-6, the J call TRBJ2-7; as DNA is missing, the TRBD1 call by TCRdb cannot be tested. Germline assignment: CDR1 SGHDT and CDR2 YYEEEE. The CDR3 length is 16 residues. CDR3 amino acids: CASSLAWGGQGSEQYF.

This sequence joins TRBV20-1 and TRBJ2-7; TCRdb's assignment of TRBD1 cannot be checked, as there is no DNA. CDR1 DFQATT and CDR2 SNEGSKA come from the germline V gene (reference sequence). This CDR3 has 13 amino acids. CDR3 sequence: CSAREGPLDEQYF.

The rearrangement uses TRBV3-1 and TRBJ1-2. The V gene's germline CDR1 is LGHDT and CDR2 YNNKEL (reference sequence). This CDR3 region has 16 residues. This CDR3 reads CASSQGEGSSRYGYTF.

The chain links TRBV20-1 to TRBJ2-7; TCRdb gives TRBD1 as the D gene, but with no DNA this cannot be confirmed. The CDR3 has 11 residues. CDR1 and CDR2 from the germline V gene are DFQATT and SNEGSKA (reference sequence). CDR3 region: CSASRGNEQYF.

The chain uses TRBV5-1 and TRBJ2-3; lacking DNA, the TRBD2 call made by TCRdb goes unchecked. CDR1 is SGHRS, CDR2 YFSETQ, per germline. The CDR3 sequence is 15 residues long. CDR3 residues: CASTPTSGEADTQYF.

The V and J genes are TRBV4-2 and TRBJ2-1; lacking DNA, the TRBD2 call made by TCRdb goes unchecked. The germline V gene encodes CDR1 LGHNA and CDR2 YNFKEQ. CDR3 length: 19 residues. CDR3: CASSLTRTSGVPSYNEQFF.

The chain joins TRBV5-1 to TRBJ2-5; TCRdb names TRBD2, which stays unverified in the absence of DNA. The CDR3 totals 14 residues. Germline values: CDR1 SGHRS, CDR2 YFSETQ. The CDR3 protein is CASSLWDSRETQYF.